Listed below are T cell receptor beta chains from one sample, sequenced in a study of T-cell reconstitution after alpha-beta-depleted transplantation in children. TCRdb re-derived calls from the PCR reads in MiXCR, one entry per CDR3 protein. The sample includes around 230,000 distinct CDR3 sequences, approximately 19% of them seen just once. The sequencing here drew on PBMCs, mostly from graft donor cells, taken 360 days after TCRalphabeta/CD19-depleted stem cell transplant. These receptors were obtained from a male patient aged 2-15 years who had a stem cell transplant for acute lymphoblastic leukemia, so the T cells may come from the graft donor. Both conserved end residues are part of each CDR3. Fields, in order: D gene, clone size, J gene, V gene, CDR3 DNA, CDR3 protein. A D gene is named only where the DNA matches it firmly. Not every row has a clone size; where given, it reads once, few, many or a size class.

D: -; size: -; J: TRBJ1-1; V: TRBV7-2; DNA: TGTGCCAGCAGCCCACAGGGCCGGTTTCAATCTGAAGCTTTCTTT; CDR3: CASSPQGRFQSEAFF
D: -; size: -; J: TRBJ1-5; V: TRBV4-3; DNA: TGCGCCAGAGTTGGCAATCAGCCCCAGCATTTT; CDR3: CARVGNQPQHF
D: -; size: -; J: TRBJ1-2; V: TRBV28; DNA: TGTGCCAGCAATCGTGGGGAGAGGCATGGCTACACCTTC; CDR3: CASNRGERHGYTF
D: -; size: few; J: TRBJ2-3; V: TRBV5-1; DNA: TGCGCCAGCGCGGGACTGGTCACAGATACGCAGTATTTT; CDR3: CASAGLVTDTQYF
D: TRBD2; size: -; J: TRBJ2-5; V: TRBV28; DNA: TGTGCCAGCCAACATTCCTGGCTAGCGGGGGTACAAGAGACCCAGTACTTC; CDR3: CASQHSWLAGVQETQYF
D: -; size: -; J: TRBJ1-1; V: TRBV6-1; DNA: TGTGCCAGTTCCTACCAGGGAGGTACCACTGAAGCTTTCTTT; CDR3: CASSYQGGTTEAFF
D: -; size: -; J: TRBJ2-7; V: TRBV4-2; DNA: TGTGCCAGCAGCCAAGTTCGGAAAAACCTCTACGAGCAGTACTTC; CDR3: CASSQVRKNLYEQYF
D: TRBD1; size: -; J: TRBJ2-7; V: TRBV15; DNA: TGTGCCACCAGCAGAGACGGCGGACAGGGAATTTACGAGCAGTACTTC; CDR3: CATSRDGGQGIYEQYF
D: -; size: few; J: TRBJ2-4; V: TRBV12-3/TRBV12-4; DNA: TGTGCCAGCAGCCCGACAGAATCGGGAAAGTACTTC; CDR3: CASSPTESGKYF
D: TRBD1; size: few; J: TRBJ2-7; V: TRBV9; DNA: TGTGCCAGCAGCGGGGGGACAGGGGGCTTCGAGCAGTACTTC; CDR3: CASSGGTGGFEQYF
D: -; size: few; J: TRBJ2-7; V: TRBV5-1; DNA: TGCGCCAGCAGCTATACGGGGCGCTCCTACGAGCAGTACTTC; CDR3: CASSYTGRSYEQYF
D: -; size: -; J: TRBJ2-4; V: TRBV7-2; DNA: TGTGCCAGCAGCTTAGCGGGGGGGCCCAAAAACATTCAGTACTTC; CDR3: CASSLAGGPKNIQYF
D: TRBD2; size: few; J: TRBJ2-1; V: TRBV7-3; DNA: TGTGCCAGCAGCTTAGGGACTAGCGGGATTTGGGAGCAGTTCTTC; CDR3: CASSLGTSGIWEQFF
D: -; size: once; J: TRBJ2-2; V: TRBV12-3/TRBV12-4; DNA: TGTGCCAGCAGTTTACTCGGGGCCCTCACCGGGGAGCTGTTTTTT; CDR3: CASSLLGALTGELFF
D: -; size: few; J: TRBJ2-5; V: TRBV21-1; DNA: TGTGCCAGCAGCAAAGGGGGGGCCCAGTACTTC; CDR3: CASSKGGAQYF
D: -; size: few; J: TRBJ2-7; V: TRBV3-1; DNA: TGTGCCAGCGCCCCCGGGACCTCCTACGAGCAGTACTTC; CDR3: CASAPGTSYEQYF
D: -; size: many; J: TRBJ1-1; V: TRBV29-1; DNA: TGCAGCGTTGGTCTGGCTTTCTTT; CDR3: CSVGLAFF
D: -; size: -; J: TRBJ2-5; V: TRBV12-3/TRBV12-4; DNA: TGTGCCAGCAGTTTATCGGGCATTCAAGAGACCCAGTACTTC; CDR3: CASSLSGIQETQYF
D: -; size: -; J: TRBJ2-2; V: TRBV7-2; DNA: TGTGCCAGCAGCTACAGGGTATCCGGGGAGCTGTTTTTT; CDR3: CASSYRVSGELFF
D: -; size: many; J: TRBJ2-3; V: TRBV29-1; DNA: TGCAGCGTGGTTGGGAGGAGCCTCATACCAGATACGCAGTATTTT; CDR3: CSVVGRSLIPDTQYF
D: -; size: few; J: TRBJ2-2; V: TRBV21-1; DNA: TGTGCCAGCAGCCCCAGGTGGGATCGCCCGAACACCGGGGAGCTGTTTTTT; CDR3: CASSPRWDRPNTGELFF
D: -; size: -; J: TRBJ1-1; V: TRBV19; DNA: TGTGCCAGTCAAAGTTTGCTGGGGACTGAAGCTTTCTTT; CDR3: CASQSLLGTEAFF
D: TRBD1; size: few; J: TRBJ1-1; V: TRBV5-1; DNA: TGCGCCAGCAGCCGGGGACAGGGAACTGAAGCTTTCTTT; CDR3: CASSRGQGTEAFF
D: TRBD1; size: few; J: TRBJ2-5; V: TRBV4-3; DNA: TGCGCCAGCAGCCAAGAGACAGGGAGAGAGACCCAGTACTTC; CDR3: CASSQETGRETQYF
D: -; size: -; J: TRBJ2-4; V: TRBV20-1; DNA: TGCAGTGCTAGCGAAGGAGGGAACATTCAGTACTTC; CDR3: CSASEGGNIQYF
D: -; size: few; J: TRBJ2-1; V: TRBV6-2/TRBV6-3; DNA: TGTGCCAGCACCCTTGGGGACGAGCAGTTCTTC; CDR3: CASTLGDEQFF
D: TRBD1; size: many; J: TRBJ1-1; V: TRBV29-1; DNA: TGCAGCGTTGAAGATCAGGGGGCTTGGGACACTGAAGCTTTCTTT; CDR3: CSVEDQGAWDTEAFF
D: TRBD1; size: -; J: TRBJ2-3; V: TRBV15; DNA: TGTGCCACCAGCAGAGCCGGGACAGGGAACACAGATACGCAGTATTTT; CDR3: CATSRAGTGNTDTQYF
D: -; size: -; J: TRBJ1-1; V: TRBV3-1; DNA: TGTGCCAGCAGCAGAAATAGGGCCACTGAAGCTTTCTTT; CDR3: CASSRNRATEAFF
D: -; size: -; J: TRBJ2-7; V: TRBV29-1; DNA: TGCAGCGTTGAAGATCGGCGGTATTCCTACGAGCAGTACTTC; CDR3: CSVEDRRYSYEQYF
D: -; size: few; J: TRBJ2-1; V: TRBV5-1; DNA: TGCGCCAGCAGCTTGTTATCGGGACCCCCCTACAATGAGCAGTTCTTC; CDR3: CASSLLSGPPYNEQFF
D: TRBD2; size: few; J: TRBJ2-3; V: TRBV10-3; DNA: TGTGCCCATGGGGGGGAGGCAGATACGCAGTATTTT; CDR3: CAHGGEADTQYF
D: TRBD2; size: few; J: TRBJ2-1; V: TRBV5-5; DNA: TGTGCCAGCAGCTTGGGTCTAGCGGGGGTGCCCCAGAGGTTCTTC; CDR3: CASSLGLAGVPQRFF
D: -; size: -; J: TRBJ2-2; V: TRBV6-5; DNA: TGTGCCAGCAGTTACGGCGGCGTGTGGCTTACCACCGGGGAGCTGTTTTTT; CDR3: CASSYGGVWLTTGELFF
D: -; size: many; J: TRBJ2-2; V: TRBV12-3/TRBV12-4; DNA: TGTGCCAGCAGTTTCGGGTCAGCCAACACCGGGGAGCTGTTTTTT; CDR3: CASSFGSANTGELFF
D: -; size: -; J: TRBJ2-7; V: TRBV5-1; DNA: TGCGCCAGCAGTTCAACGGGGCAGGGTAATACCGAGCAGTACTTC; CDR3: CASSSTGQGNTEQYF
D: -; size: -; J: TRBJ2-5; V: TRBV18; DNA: TGTGCCAGCTCACCACGGGACCAAGAGACCCAGTACTTC; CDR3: CASSPRDQETQYF
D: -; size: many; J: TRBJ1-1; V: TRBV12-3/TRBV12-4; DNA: TGTGCCAGCAGTCCTCCAGGGGACACTGAAGCTTTCTTT; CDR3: CASSPPGDTEAFF
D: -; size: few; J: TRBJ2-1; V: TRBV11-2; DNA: TGTGCCAGCAGCTTAGTGGTGTCAAAGGTTCACAATGAGCAGTTCTTC; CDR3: CASSLVVSKVHNEQFF
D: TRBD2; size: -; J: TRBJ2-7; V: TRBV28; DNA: TGTGCCAGCAACTTCCGGGGGGACGAGCAGTACTTC; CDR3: CASNFRGDEQYF
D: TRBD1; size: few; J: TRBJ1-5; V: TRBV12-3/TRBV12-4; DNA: TGTGCCAGCAGTTCAACAGGGGCAAATCAGCCCCAGCATTTT; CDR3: CASSSTGANQPQHF